A selection of T cell receptor beta chains follows, all from one sample in a study of shared clonotypes between healthy human individuals. Clones were read by immunoSEQ multiplex PCR, and TCRdb kept only the in-frame ones, dropping some. The sample lists about 710,000 clones, more than 70% seen once, with around 2% in the top ten. What was sequenced was memory CD4+ T cells sorted from blood. Source of these receptors: a woman in her twenties or thirties in good health. CDR3s include the opening cysteine and the closing phenylalanine or tryptophan. The D gene is left open where the match is weak. Where a row states a size, it is once, few, many or the class of an expanded clone; other rows omit it.

TRBD2 . TRBJ2-2 TRBV28 18 CASSSIYYGTSRTGELFF TGTGCCAGCAGTTCGATATACTATGGGACTAGTCGGACCGGGGAGCTGTTTTTT
. . TRBJ1-1 TRBV15 14 CATSRDYTNTEAFF TGTGCCACCAGCAGAGATTATACGAACACTGAAGCTTTCTTT
TRBD2 . TRBJ2-7 TRBV15 15 CATSRVAGAVYEQYF TGTGCCACCAGCAGAGTAGCGGGAGCCGTATACGAGCAGTACTTC
TRBD1 . TRBJ1-2 TRBV7-9 15 CASSPRTGRNYGYTF TGTGCCAGCAGCCCCCGGACAGGGCGGAACTATGGCTACACCTTC
. . TRBJ2-5 TRBV29-1 15 CSVEVQGTFSETQYF TGCAGCGTTGAGGTTCAGGGGACCTTTTCGGAGACCCAGTACTTC
. . TRBJ1-1 TRBV25-1 14 CASSEGGFNTEAFF TGTGCCAGCAGTGAAGGAGGGTTTAACACTGAAGCTTTCTTT
. . TRBJ2-7 TRBV6-1 15 CASRNPGEVSYEQYF TGTGCCAGCAGAAATCCTGGGGAGGTCTCCTACGAGCAGTACTTC
. few TRBJ1-1 TRBV2 17 CASSELEAGTRPPEAFF TGTGCCAGCAGTGAACTAGAGGCCGGTACCCGGCCCCCTGAAGCTTTCTTT
TRBD1 few TRBJ1-2 TRBV30 16 CAWSVQGTGVNYGYTF TGTGCCTGGAGTGTACAAGGAACAGGGGTGAACTATGGCTACACCTTC
. . TRBJ1-5 TRBV12-2 14 CATHEAPRGGRQHF TGTGCAACCCACGAGGCCCCACGGGGCGGTCGCCAGCATTTT
. . TRBJ2-3 TRBV9 16 CASSADGAASTDTQYF TGTGCCAGCAGCGCGGATGGGGCGGCTAGCACAGATACGCAGTATTTT
. . TRBJ2-5 TRBV25-1 14 CASSGRTYQETQYF TGTGCCAGCAGTGGCCGGACGTACCAAGAGACCCAGTACTTC
TRBD1 . TRBJ2-2 TRBV19 15 CASYWTGSYTGELFF TGTGCCAGTTATTGGACAGGCTCCTACACCGGGGAGCTGTTTTTT
. few TRBJ2-2 TRBV11-3 19 CASSLDFGTGSGSTGELFF TGTGCCAGCAGCTTAGATTTCGGGACGGGGAGCGGAAGCACCGGGGAGCTGTTTTTT
. . TRBJ2-5 TRBV5-1 13 CASKLGIQETQYF TGCGCCAGCAAGTTGGGAATCCAAGAGACCCAGTACTTC
TRBD1 . TRBJ2-3 TRBV5-1 15 CASRGTAHFTDTQYF TGCGCCAGCAGGGGGACAGCCCATTTCACAGATACGCAGTATTTT
TRBD2 . TRBJ2-5 TRBV7-3 18 CARKPETRLAEYQETQYF TGTGCCAGAAAACCGGAAACTAGACTAGCGGAGTACCAAGAGACCCAGTACTTC
. . TRBJ2-7 TRBV5-6 13 CASSLWGPYEQYF TGTGCCAGCAGCTTGTGGGGTCCCTACGAGCAGTACTTC
. . TRBJ2-1 TRBV2 14 CASRGDSNYNEQFF TGTGCCAGCAGAGGGGACTCAAACTACAATGAGCAGTTCTTC
TRBD2 . TRBJ2-3 TRBV14 18 CASSQGLAALTQGDTQYF TGTGCCAGCAGCCAGGGACTAGCGGCCCTCACACAGGGGGATACGCAGTATTTT
. . TRBJ1-4 TRBV7-6 14 CASSLSGESTALFF TGTGCCAGCAGCCTCAGCGGGGAATCGACAGCACTGTTTTTT
. . TRBJ2-2 TRBV5-1 13 CASSLGEHGELFF TGCGCCAGCAGCTTGGGAGAACACGGGGAGCTGTTTTTT
TRBD1 . TRBJ1-2 TRBV29-1 13 CSVVPKQGEGYTF TGCAGCGTTGTCCCCAAGCAGGGGGAGGGCTACACCTTC
. . TRBJ2-1 TRBV2 13 CASSREDRNEQFF TGTGCCAGCAGTAGAGAAGACCGAAATGAGCAGTTCTTC
. few TRBJ1-5 TRBV28 11 CASSLSQPQHF TGTGCCAGCAGTTTGTCCCAGCCCCAGCATTTT
. . TRBJ2-7 TRBV12-2 17 CASRGICRAGGRREQYF TGTGCAAGTCGCGGAATATGTAGGGCAGGGGGAAGACGCGAGCAGTACTTC
. . TRBJ2-2 TRBV7-9 15 CASSLQSSGTGELFF TGTGCCAGCAGCTTACAGAGTAGTGGTACCGGGGAGCTGTTTTTT
. . TRBJ2-3 TRBV29-1 15 CSVEAASAFTDTQYF TGCAGCGTTGAAGCTGCGAGCGCGTTCACAGATACGCAGTATTTT
. . TRBJ1-2 TRBV10-3 12 CAISESGYGYTF TGTGCCATCAGTGAGAGTGGTTATGGCTACACCTTC
TRBD1 . TRBJ1-1 TRBV27 17 CASRNLDRGKMNTEAFF TGTGCCAGCAGAAACCTCGACAGGGGAAAAATGAACACTGAAGCTTTCTTT
. . TRBJ2-1 TRBV7-9 13 CASSLVLFREQFF TGTGCCAGCAGCTTAGTCTTATTCCGGGAGCAGTTCTTC
TRBD1 . TRBJ2-3 TRBV27 14 CASSGDRGSYTQYF TGTGCCAGCAGCGGGGACAGGGGTTCATATACGCAGTATTTT
. . TRBJ2-1 TRBV10-3 15 CAISRDSGSYNEQFF TGTGCCATCAGCCGGGACTCTGGATCCTACAATGAGCAGTTCTTC
. . TRBJ1-5 TRBV5-1 15 CASSQTGYSNQPQHF TGCGCCAGCAGCCAAACAGGTTATAGCAATCAGCCCCAGCATTTT
TRBD2 once TRBJ2-1 TRBV6-6 15 CASSRVASGDNEQFF TGTGCCAGCAGTAGGGTGGCTAGCGGGGACAATGAGCAGTTCTTC
. once TRBJ1-1 TRBV29-1 16 CSVRRPGSSGRTEAFF TGCAGCGTTCGAAGACCAGGGAGTAGCGGCAGGACTGAAGCTTTCTTT
. . TRBJ1-1 TRBV4-1 14 CASSQQGSITEAFF TGCGCCAGCAGCCAACAGGGTTCGATCACTGAAGCTTTCTTT
. . TRBJ2-3 TRBV7-2 15 CASSPMGGDTDTQYF TGTGCCAGCAGCCCCATGGGGGGAGACACAGATACGCAGTATTTT
. . TRBJ2-1 TRBV5-1 10 CASDRNEQFF TGCGCCAGCGATAGGAATGAGCAGTTCTTC
TRBD1 . TRBJ2-5 TRBV11-2 16 CASSRSPGQGGETQYF TGTGCCAGCAGCCGATCCCCGGGACAGGGGGGAGAGACCCAGTACTTC
TRBD2 . TRBJ2-7 TRBV14 14 CASSFTSVYYEQYF TGTGCCAGCAGCTTTACTAGCGTTTACTACGAGCAGTACTTC
. . TRBJ2-6 TRBV10-3 17 CAISESARGSGANVLTF TGTGCCATCAGTGAGAGCGCCAGGGGCTCTGGGGCCAACGTCCTGACTTTC
TRBD1 . TRBJ2-1 TRBV28 14 CASSLSHRGNEQFF TGTGCCAGCAGTTTATCTCACAGGGGGAATGAGCAGTTCTTC
. . TRBJ2-3 TRBV7-7 15 CASSLLASSTDTQYF TGTGCCAGCAGCTTACTAGCGTCTAGCACAGATACGCAGTATTTT
TRBD1 . TRBJ1-2 TRBV5-1 14 CASRLNRGNYGYTF TGCGCCAGCAGATTGAACAGGGGTAACTATGGCTACACCTTC
. . TRBJ1-1 TRBV27 15 CASSLWGIMNTEAFF TGTGCCAGCAGTTTATGGGGTATCATGAACACTGAAGCTTTCTTT
. . TRBJ2-5 TRBV6-5 16 CASSYSLSGTQETQYF TGTGCCAGCAGTTACTCCCTTAGCGGAACCCAAGAGACCCAGTACTTC
. . TRBJ2-5 TRBV2 11 CASEGRETQYF TGTGCCAGCGAAGGTCGGGAGACCCAGTACTTC
. . TRBJ1-5 TRBV19 13 CASSGTMVQPQHF TGTGCCAGTAGTGGGACAATGGTTCAGCCCCAGCATTTT
. few TRBJ2-3 TRBV5-1 13 CASSWYPTDTQYF TGCGCCAGCAGCTGGTACCCCACAGATACGCAGTATTTT
. . TRBJ2-7 TRBV28 14 CASSFFWGAYEQYF TGTGCCAGCAGTTTTTTTTGGGGGGCGTACGAGCAGTACTTC
. once TRBJ1-5 TRBV5-1 13 CASSLDGNQPQHF TGCGCCAGCAGCTTGGATGGTAACCAGCCCCAGCATTTT
TRBD1 . TRBJ2-7 TRBV10-2 14 CASRDRGPPYEQYF TGCGCCAGCAGGGACAGGGGGCCTCCCTACGAGCAGTACTTC